The next 32 T cell receptor beta chains were all read from a single sample in a study of Tregs in tolerant kidney transplant recipients. Sequenced by immunoSEQ multiplex PCR; TCRdb stores in-frame clones only, minus some. This listing includes 25,000 to 35,000 clones. This specimen consisted of CD8+ T cells from blood, obtained before the transplant. The receptors come from a human donor who received a combined kidney and bone marrow transplant.

Comment on this clone: Sequencing ends 3 residues short of the CDR3 end; the germline J gene provides the rest. This chain uses TRBV6-2 or TRBV6-3 with TRBJ2-1; D perhaps matches TRBD1 (7 bases). Trimming removed 7 bases from V and 4 bases from J, with 17 bases in between. This CDR3 has 15 residues. CDR1 is MNHEY and CDR2 is SVGEGT in the germline V gene. Incomplete CDR3 DNA: TGTGCCAGCAACATGGAGGGGGCGGATTACAATGAG. Translated, it gives CASNMEGADYNE. The whole CDR3 protein reads CASNMEGADYNEQFF.

To note about this clone: The sequence runs out 3 residues before the end of the CDR3; the remainder is reconstructed from the germline J gene. This chain joins TRBV6-1 and TRBJ1-2; 10 bases match TRBD1. V lost 2 bases, J lost 4 bases, and 13 bases stayed unmatched. The CDR3 runs 18 residues. CDR1 is MNHNS, CDR2 SASEGT, per germline. CDR3 DNA (partial): TGTGCCAGCAGTGAATGGGGGACAGGGGCCTTCAGCGTCTATGGC. It yields the protein CASSEWGTGAFSVYG. The whole CDR3 region reads CASSEWGTGAFSVYGYTF.

Comments on this clone: Sequencing ends 3 residues short of the CDR3 end; the germline J gene provides the rest. V is TRBV5-1 and J is TRBJ1-2; weak D call: TRBD1 (5 bases). The germline CDR1 and CDR2 sequences are SGHRS and YFSETQ. With 0 bases removed from V and 0 bases from J, the gap between germline ends came to 15 bases. There are 17 residues in the CDR3. The CDR3 DNA, read in part, is TGCGCCAGCAGCTTGGCCGGGAGGCAGGGCTCTAACTATGGC. Residues: CASSLAGRQGSNYG. The full CDR3 sequence reads CASSLAGRQGSNYGYTF.

Comment on this clone: The read finishes 3 residues shy of the CDR3 end, and the germline J gene is used to complete it. The chain links TRBV6-4 to TRBJ1-2, with D tentatively TRBD1 (5 bases). Trimming shortened V by 0 bases and J by 6 bases, and 11 bases separated the two germline ends. The germline V gene has CDR1 MRHNA and CDR2 SNTAGT. The CDR3 is 14 residues long. The CDR3 loop reads CASSDSRGFNGYTF. The DNA read from the CDR3 is TGTGCCAGCAGTGACTCGAGGGGCTTTAATGGC.

Note on this clone: The read comes to an end 3 residues before the CDR3 does, leaving the germline J gene to fill in the end. The rearrangement links TRBV7-6 to TRBJ2-1; 7 bases line up with TRBD2. CDR1 and CDR2 (germline): SGHVS, FNYEAQ. The ends lost 5 bases at V and 9 bases at J; junction bases unmatched: 7. This CDR3 is built from 13 residues. The CDR3 sequence: CASSVTPGGEQFF. The CDR3 bases that were read are TGTGCCAGCAGCGTCACCCCGGGGGGTGAG.

In the case of this clone: The missing CDR3 end, 3 residues past where the read stops, is filled in from the germline J gene. The chain combines TRBV2 with TRBJ1-6, with TRBD1 identical over 10 bases. The CDR3 covers 14 residues. J was trimmed by 10 bases and V by 7 bases; bases with no gene match: 7. CDR1 and CDR2 from the germline V gene are SNHLY and FYNNEI. The sequenced part of the CDR3 DNA is TGTGCCAGCAAGCCGGGACAGGGGTCCTCACCC. This codes for CASKPGQGSSP. The CDR3 as a whole reads CASKPGQGSSPLHF.

Notes on this clone: Read data end 3 residues before the CDR3 end; the end is taken from the germline J gene. The V gene is TRBV2, the J gene TRBJ2-3; D gene ambiguous. V lost 6 bases and J lost 2, with 9 bases in between. Germline CDR1 SNHLY, CDR2 FYNNEI. The CDR3 is 13 amino acids. This CDR3 is CASSRSTTDTQYF. CDR3 bases read: TGTGCCAGCAGCCGGTCTACCACAGATACG.

About this clone: The read stops 3 residues short of the end of the CDR3; the missing end is completed from the germline J gene. The rearrangement joins TRBV11-2 to TRBJ1-1; the D is unclear. CDR1 and CDR2 (germline): SGHAT, FQNNGV. This CDR3 has 13 residues. Deletions cut 0 bases from V and 1 base from J, with 3 bases between. The DNA read from the CDR3 is TGTGCCAGCAGCTTAGAACAGAACACTGAA. Protein product: CASSLEQNTE. The full CDR3 protein is CASSLEQNTEAFF.

Regarding this clone: The CDR3 end falls 3 residues outside the read, so it is completed with the germline J gene. The chain recombines TRBV2 with TRBJ2-1, with 13 nucleotides matching TRBD2. The V segment lost 8 bases and the J segment 4 bases; nucleotides outside the gene matches: 5. Per germline, CDR1 SNHLY and CDR2 FYNNEI. The CDR3 loop spans 15 amino acids. The CDR3 DNA, read in part, is TGTGCCAGCTGGGGGGGACTAGCGGGGTACAATGAG. It yields the protein CASWGGLAGYNE. The full CDR3 protein reads CASWGGLAGYNEQFF. Based on the CDR3 plus reference TRBV2 and TRBJ2-1, the full variable domain is EPEVTQTPSHQVTQMGQEVILRCVPISNHLYFYWYRQILGQKVEFLVSFYNNEISEKSEIFDDQFSVERPDGSNFTLKIRSTKLEDSAMYFCASWGGLAGYNEQFFGPGTRLTVL.

Partial CDR3 DNA: TGTGCCAGCAGCTTAGGCGGGGGCCTCTACAATGAG. Amino acids: CASSLGGGLYNE. The whole CDR3 protein reads CASSLGGGLYNEQFF. V usage is TRBV7-2 and J usage is TRBJ2-1; the D gene is possibly TRBD2 (7 bases). The sequence runs out 3 residues before the end of the CDR3; the remainder is reconstructed from the germline J gene. Between the trimmed V and J ends, which lost 1 base and 3 bases, there was a span of 10 bases. The CDR3 loop spans 15 amino acids. Germline V gives CDR1 SGHTA, CDR2 FQGNSA. The full variable domain, its missing parts supplied by reference TRBV7-2 and TRBJ2-1, is GAGVSQSPSNKVTEKGKDVELRCDPISGHTALYWYRQSLGQGLEFLIYFQGNSAPDKSGLPSDRFSAERTGGSVSTLTIQRTQQEDSAVYLCASSLGGGLYNEQFFGPGTRLTVL.

Comment on this clone: Coverage ceases 3 residues before the CDR3 finishes, and the germline J gene fills in the end. The chain carries TRBV19 and TRBJ2-7; TRBD1 might be the D (6 bases). Per the germline V gene, CDR1 is LNHDA and CDR2 is SQIVND (reference sequence). V lost 3 bases and J 2 bases, leaving 11 bases between the germline ends. The CDR3 runs 14 residues. CDR3 sequence reads: CASSMGHGAYEQYF. The covered CDR3 bases are TGTGCCAGTAGTATGGGACATGGGGCCTACGAG.

For this clone: Read coverage stops 3 residues before the CDR3 terminus; the germline J gene supplies the remainder. The rearrangement links TRBV2 to TRBJ2-2, with 9 positions matching TRBD2. From germline, CDR1 is SNHLY and CDR2 FYNNEI. The V segment lost 4 bases and the J segment 3 bases; nucleotides outside the gene matches: 9. CDR3 size: 17 residues. The CDR3 DNA, read in part, is TGTGCCAGCAGTGTCCCGATTAGCGGGGGATACACCGGGGAG. This encodes CASSVPISGGYTGE. The CDR3 as a whole reads CASSVPISGGYTGELFF.

Points on this clone: The read finishes 3 residues shy of the CDR3 end, and the germline J gene is used to complete it. The chain recombines TRBV19 with TRBJ2-1; D is possibly TRBD1 (5 bases). The CDR3 is 13 amino acids. V lost 3 bases and J 8 bases, leaving 11 bases between the germline ends. Germline lookup yields CDR1 LNHDA and CDR2 SQIVND (reference sequence). The CDR3 DNA, read in part, is TGTGCCAGTAGTATGACCTTAGGGGATGAG. As protein: CASSMTLGDE. Given in full, the CDR3 is CASSMTLGDEQFF.

Details on this clone: The read terminates 3 residues before the CDR3 end, so the remaining end is supplied by the germline J gene. The gene calls are TRBV20-1 and TRBJ2-1, with D unresolved. The CDR3 is made up of 12 amino acids. The V and J ends lost 3 bases and 6 bases respectively, with 9 bases between them. Germline V gene data show CDR1 as DFQATT and CDR2 as SNEGSKA (reference sequence). The CDR3 region is CSARKLVNEQFF. The CDR3 DNA, read in part, is TGCAGTGCTAGGAAACTTGTCAATGAG.

Regarding this clone: The CDR3 end lies 3 residues beyond the end of the read and is filled in from the germline J gene. The genes are TRBV19 and TRBJ1-3, with D hard to call. Germline V gene lookup returns CDR1 LNHDA and CDR2 SQIVND (reference sequence). This CDR3 has 13 amino acids. The V and J ends lost 6 bases and 7 bases respectively, with 13 bases between them. CDR3 bases read: TGTGCCAGTAGCCCTTCCTTCGGGAACACC. It translates to CASSPSFGNT. The whole CDR3 sequence is CASSPSFGNTIYF. Full variable domain (remainder filled in from reference TRBV19 and TRBJ1-3): DGGITQSPKYLFRKEGQNVTLSCEQNLNHDAMYWYRQDPGQGLRLIYYSQIVNDFQKGDIAEGYSVSREKKESFPLTVTSAQKNPTAFYLCASSPSFGNTIYFGEGSWLTVV.

As regards this clone: The sequenced fragment ends 3 residues before the CDR3 boundary, so the rest is inferred from the germline J gene. The chain carries TRBV7-2 and TRBJ2-2; D unresolved. Trimming stripped 5 bases from V and 7 bases from J, with 11 bases between. The CDR3 covers 13 residues. Per the germline V gene, CDR1 is SGHTA and CDR2 is FQGNSA. CDR3 protein: CASSPTPGGELFF. The CDR3 bases that were read are TGTGCCAGCAGCCCAACCCCCGGCGGGGAG.

The CDR3 reads CASSLFNGGGEQYF. The CDR3 DNA, read in part, is TGTGCCAGCAGCTTATTTAACGGAGGGGGCGAG. The V call is TRBV7-6, the J call TRBJ2-7; either TRBD1 or TRBD2 may supply D (6 bases each). The read ends 3 residues before the CDR3 terminus; that terminus is restored from the germline J gene. Trimming removed 2 bases at V and 6 bases at J, with 14 bases between. There are 14 residues in the CDR3. Germline CDR1 reads SGHVS; CDR2 reads FNYEAQ.

Regarding this clone: The missing CDR3 end, 3 residues past where the read stops, is filled in from the germline J gene. The chain employs TRBV5-5 and TRBJ2-1; 9 bases are shared with TRBD2. V was clipped by 3 bases and J by 4 bases; unmatched bases: 5. The CDR3 contains 15 residues. Germline CDR1 and CDR2: SGHKS and YYEKEE (reference sequence). The CDR3 DNA, read in part, is TGTGCCAGCAGCTCCTTAGCGGGAGATTACAATGAG. It translates to CASSSLAGDYNE. The full CDR3 protein is CASSSLAGDYNEQFF.

Remarks on this clone: The CDR3 extends 3 residues past the end of the read, so its final part is completed from the germline J gene. The chain recombines TRBV19 with TRBJ2-3, with D possibly TRBD1 on 6 matching bases. The V gene lost 5 bases and the J gene lost 1 base, with 13 bases spanning the gap. From germline, CDR1 is LNHDA and CDR2 SQIVND (reference sequence). The CDR3 consists of 15 residues. The CDR3: CASSGRTEGTDTQYF. Incomplete CDR3 DNA: TGTGCCAGTAGTGGAAGGACAGAGGGCACAGATACG.

Remarks on this clone: The read halts 3 residues ahead of the CDR3 end, with the missing end drawn from the germline J gene. V gene TRBV30 combines with J gene TRBJ2-3, with D possibly being TRBD2 (6 bases). The CDR3 sequence is 14 residues long. V lost 2 bases, J lost 5 bases, and 14 bases lay in between. In germline, CDR1 is GTSNPN, CDR2 SVGIG (reference sequence). The CDR3 protein is CAWSSGGNGDTQYF. The sequenced CDR3 bases are TGTGCCTGGAGTTCTGGGGGGAACGGAGATACG.

About this clone itself: The read comes to an end 3 residues before the CDR3 does, leaving the germline J gene to fill in the end. The V gene is TRBV19, the J gene TRBJ1-1; D is possibly TRBD1 (6 bases). The CDR3 runs 14 residues. The V end was cut by 10 bases, the J end by 4 bases, with 19 bases between. Germline loops: CDR1 LNHDA, CDR2 SQIVND (reference sequence). CDR3 bases read: TGTGCCACCTCCCTGGGGGCGGGAGCCACTGAA. It translates to CATSLGAGATE. The entire CDR3 is CATSLGAGATEAFF.

Regarding this clone: The CDR3 extends 3 residues past the end of the read, so its final part is completed from the germline J gene. The chain carries TRBV29-1 and TRBJ2-1; the D gene is possibly TRBD1 (6 bases). Germline values: CDR1 SQVTM, CDR2 ANQGSEA. The V end was cut by 6 bases, the J end by 4 bases, with 19 bases between. This CDR3 is 15 amino acids long. CDR3 bases read: TGCAGCGTGATTCTCCTCGGGACACCTTACAATGAG. Encoded protein: CSVILLGTPYNE. The entire CDR3 sequence reads CSVILLGTPYNEQFF.

In regard to this clone: The CDR3 goes on 3 residues after the read ends, and that part is filled in from the germline J gene. The rearrangement uses TRBV20-1 and TRBJ2-3; 10 nucleotides agree with TRBD2. The germline V gene has CDR1 DFQATT and CDR2 SNEGSKA (reference sequence). This CDR3 region has 13 residues. CDR3 DNA, as far as it was read: TGCACGCCGGAAGGGACTAGCGTTGATACG. Translated: CTPEGTSVDT. The entire CDR3 is CTPEGTSVDTQYF.

As to this clone: The read comes to an end 3 residues before the CDR3 does, leaving the germline J gene to fill in the end. This chain links TRBV5-1 with TRBJ1-1; possibly TRBD1 for D (5 bases). The germline CDR1 and CDR2 sequences are SGHRS and YFSETQ. The CDR3 covers 14 residues. V was shortened by 0 bases and J by 4 bases, with 10 bases between the two germline ends. CDR3 DNA, as far as it was read: TGCGCCAGCAGCTTGGCGGGGGGGGGCACTGAA. Protein product: CASSLAGGGTE. Given in full, the CDR3 is CASSLAGGGTEAFF.

Note on this clone: The read gets to within 3 residues of the CDR3 end, and the germline J gene fills in the rest. Different DNA sequences within this sample yield the same CDR3. The chain uses TRBV18 and TRBJ2-7, with TRBD2 identical over 7 bases. The CDR3 sequence is 14 residues long. Germline CDR1 is KGHSH and CDR2 is LQKENI. After removal of 2 bases from V and 3 bases from J, the junction contained 4 bases not matched to a gene. CDR3 in amino acids: CASSPAGGGYEQYF. CDR3 bases read: TGTGCCAGCTCACCAGCTGGGGGGGGCTACGAG.

The CDR3 spells CASSAETSTDTQYF. The covered CDR3 bases are TGTGCCAGTTCGGCGGAAACTAGCACAGATACG. The chain employs TRBV19 and TRBJ2-3; no firm D call. With the read ending 3 residues before the CDR3 end, the germline J gene is used to fill in that end. Germline assignment: CDR1 LNHDA and CDR2 SQIVND (reference sequence). Trimming took 8 bases from V and 0 from J, leaving 12 bases between them. This CDR3 has 14 residues.

Note on this clone: The missing CDR3 end, 3 residues past where the read stops, is filled in from the germline J gene. The J gene is TRBJ2-2, the V gene TRBV7-7; TRBD2 might be the D (5 bases). CDR1 is SSHAT, CDR2 FNYEAQ, per germline (reference sequence). CDR3 size: 14 residues. Trimming pared 2 bases from V and 7 bases from J, leaving 11 bases between. The CDR3 bases that were read are TGTGCCAGCAGCTTATCGGCTAGCCACGGGGAG. It specifies CASSLSASHGE. In full, the CDR3 reads CASSLSASHGELFF.

Regarding this clone: Read coverage stops 3 residues before the CDR3 terminus; the germline J gene supplies the remainder. The rearrangement joins TRBV5-1 to TRBJ2-3; TRBD2 matches 9 bases. The V segment lost 3 bases and the J segment 2 bases; nucleotides outside the gene matches: 7. From germline, CDR1 is SGHRS and CDR2 YFSETQ. This CDR3 has 16 amino acids. CDR3 bases read: TGCGCCAGCAGCTCCGGGACTAGCCCATACACAGATACG. Protein sequence: CASSSGTSPYTDT. The whole CDR3 protein reads CASSSGTSPYTDTQYF.

In terms of frequency, this clone is large (0.1 to 1%). The CDR3 end falls 3 residues outside the read, so it is completed with the germline J gene. This chain connects TRBV2 to TRBJ2-3; 8 bases agree with TRBD2. V gave up 2 bases and J gave up 4 bases; unmatched junction bases: 11. In germline, CDR1 is SNHLY, CDR2 FYNNEI. The length of the CDR3 is 17 residues. CDR3 DNA, as far as it was read: TGTGCCAGCAGTGAAAGGTCGGCTAGCGGGTACGCAGATACG. Protein: CASSERSASGYADT. The whole CDR3 sequence is CASSERSASGYADTQYF. Filled out from reference TRBV2 and TRBJ2-3, the complete variable domain reads EPEVTQTPSHQVTQMGQEVILRCVPISNHLYFYWYRQILGQKVEFLVSFYNNEISEKSEIFDDQFSVERPDGSNFTLKIRSTKLEDSAMYFCASSERSASGYADTQYFGPGTRLTVL.

A note on this clone: The DNA ends 3 residues before the CDR3 does, and the rest of the CDR3 is filled in from the germline J gene. The chain links TRBV7-7 to TRBJ2-2; 11 nucleotides match TRBD2. Trimming at V came to 5 bases and at J to 5 bases, leaving 10 bases not matched to a gene. This CDR3 has 17 residues. CDR1 is SSHAT, CDR2 FNYEAQ, per germline (reference sequence). CDR3: CASSPTLAGGPTGELFF. The CDR3 bases that were read are TGTGCCAGCAGCCCGACCTTAGCGGGAGGGCCAACCGGGGAG. Variable domain in full (rest from reference TRBV7-7 and TRBJ2-2): GAGVSQSPRYKVTKRGQDVTLRCDPISSHATLYWYQQALGQGPEFLTYFNYEAQPDKSGLPSDRFSAERPEGSISTLTIQRTEQRDSAMYRCASSPTLAGGPTGELFFGEGSRLTVL.

In regard to this clone: The read is 3 residues too short to cover the CDR3 end, so that end is filled in from the germline J gene. This sequence joins TRBV6-2 or TRBV6-3 and TRBJ1-1, with TRBD1 matching over 8 bases. The CDR3 length is 16 residues. CDR1 is MNHEY and CDR2 is SVGEGT in the germline V gene. The V segment lost 5 bases and the J segment 1 base; nucleotides outside the gene matches: 9. Incomplete CDR3 DNA: TGTGCCAGCAGTAAGGGACGTCAGGGGGCGAACACTGAA. This gives the protein CASSKGRQGANTE. The CDR3, in full, reads CASSKGRQGANTEAFF.

A remark on this clone: The CDR3 extends 3 residues past the end of the read, so its final part is completed from the germline J gene. The chain is built from TRBV29-1 and TRBJ2-7; 8 bases map to TRBD1. Trimming removed 4 bases from V and 4 bases from J; junction bases left unmatched: 9. CDR1 is SQVTM and CDR2 is ANQGSEA in the germline V gene. This CDR3 is 14 amino acids long. The sequenced CDR3 bases are TGCAGCGTTGGGTACAGGGGGTTTAAGTACGAG. Translated: CSVGYRGFKYE. The CDR3 in its entirety is CSVGYRGFKYEQYF.